The 7 T cell receptor beta chains in this list originate from one sample, sequenced in a study of CD8+ T cells in alopecia areata. Documented treatment: oral pan-JAK inhibitor, 5-10 mg twice daily. RNA extraction and reverse transcription yielded cDNA as sequencing template. The data were produced by immunoSEQ multiplex PCR, yet TCRdb's version contains in-frame clones alone and is incomplete. This repertoire shows approximately 190,000 clones, over 45% found once; its top ten account for about 5.5%. Material: CD4+ T cells sorted from blood, obtained at week 24, from a patient treated with tofacitinib. These receptors were taken from a human donor with alopecia areata.

CDR3 in amino acids: CASSYLGPLGEAFF. The CDR3 DNA follows: TGTGCCAGCAGTTACCTGGGGCCGTTAGGGGAAGCTTTCTTT. The V and J genes are TRBV2 and TRBJ1-1; the D gene is possibly TRBD1 (5 bases). The V gene's germline CDR1 is SNHLY and CDR2 FYNNEI. This CDR3 contains 14 residues. Trimming pared 5 bases from V and 8 bases from J, leaving 18 bases between. The variable domain in full, with the rest retrieved from reference TRBV2 and TRBJ1-1, is EPEVTQTPSHQVTQMGQEVILRCVPISNHLYFYWYRQILGQKVEFLVSFYNNEISEKSEIFDDQFSVERPDGSNFTLKIRSTKLEDSAMYFCASSYLGPLGEAFFGQGTRLTVV.

There are many counts of this clone. This chain connects TRBV7-2 to TRBJ2-2, with 12 bases matching TRBD2. This CDR3 spans 17 amino acids. Germline CDR1 reads SGHTA; CDR2 reads FQGNSA. V trimming: 6 bases; J trimming: 8 bases; junction bases outside the gene matches: 13. The CDR3 spells CASRPNPGLAGRGELFF. CDR3 nucleotides: TGTGCCAGCAGGCCTAACCCCGGACTAGCGGGAAGAGGGGAGCTGTTTTTT.

This clone has more than one count but fewer than ten. The V gene is TRBV5-1, the J gene TRBJ1-3, with D tentatively TRBD1 (6 bases). Germline V CDR1 and CDR2: SGHRS, YFSETQ. V shed 2 bases and J shed 4 bases, with 10 bases lying between them. The CDR3 totals 14 residues. CDR3 residues: CASSFRGQGNTIYF. The CDR3, as DNA: TGCGCCAGCAGCTTTCGGGGGCAAGGAAACACCATATATTTT.

This chain connects TRBV28 to TRBJ2-5; possible D gene TRBD2, 6 bases. The length of the CDR3 is 15 residues. The V end lost 6 bases, the J end lost 4 bases, and 18 bases lay between the germline ends. Germline V gene sequence: CDR1 MDHEN, CDR2 SYDVKM. As DNA, the CDR3 is TGTGCCAGCAGCCTCCAGGAGGAGGGCGGAGAGACCCAGTACTTC. Protein: CASSLQEEGGETQYF.

This clone appeared a few times. The chain has TRBV7-2 and TRBJ2-5; 7 bases fit TRBD2. J gave up 5 bases and V 5 bases, and 8 bases lay outside the gene matches. Germline V gives CDR1 SGHTA, CDR2 FQGNSA. This CDR3 is built from 14 residues. The CDR3 DNA sequence: TGTGCCAGCAGCCGCAGCCGGGACTATGAGACCCAGTACTTC. Protein sequence: CASSRSRDYETQYF.

The rearrangement links TRBV30 to TRBJ2-7, with D hard to call. The germline gives CDR1 GTSNPN, CDR2 SVGIG (reference sequence). The CDR3 consists of 13 residues. V was clipped by 0 bases and J by 6 bases, with 12 bases between them. CDR3 amino acids: CAWSVRLEAEQYF. CDR3 coding DNA: TGTGCCTGGAGTGTAAGGCTAGAGGCCGAGCAGTACTTC.

The V call is TRBV7-8, the J call TRBJ1-1, with unresolved D. Germline lookup yields CDR1 SGHVS and CDR2 FQNEAQ. The V gene lost 5 bases and the J gene lost 1 base, with 14 bases spanning the gap. This CDR3 has 15 residues. DNA for the CDR3: TGTGCCAGCAGCCCAGAGCAGACTCCGAACACTGAAGCTTTCTTT. Translated, it gives CASSPEQTPNTEAFF.